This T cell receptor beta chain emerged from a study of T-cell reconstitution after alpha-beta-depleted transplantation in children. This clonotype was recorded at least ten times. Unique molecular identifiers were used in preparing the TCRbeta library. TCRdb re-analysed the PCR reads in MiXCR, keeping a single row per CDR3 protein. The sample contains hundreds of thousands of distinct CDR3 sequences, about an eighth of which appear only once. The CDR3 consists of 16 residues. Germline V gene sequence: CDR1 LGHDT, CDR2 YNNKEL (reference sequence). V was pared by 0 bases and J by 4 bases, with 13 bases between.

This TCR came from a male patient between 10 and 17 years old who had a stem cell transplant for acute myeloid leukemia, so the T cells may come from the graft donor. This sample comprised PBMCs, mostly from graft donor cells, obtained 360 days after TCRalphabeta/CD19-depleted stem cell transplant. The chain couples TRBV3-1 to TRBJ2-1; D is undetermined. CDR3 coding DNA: TGTGCCAGCAGCCAAGATTTAGACCCCGGGTACAATGAGCAGTTCTTC. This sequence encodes CASSQDLDPGYNEQFF.